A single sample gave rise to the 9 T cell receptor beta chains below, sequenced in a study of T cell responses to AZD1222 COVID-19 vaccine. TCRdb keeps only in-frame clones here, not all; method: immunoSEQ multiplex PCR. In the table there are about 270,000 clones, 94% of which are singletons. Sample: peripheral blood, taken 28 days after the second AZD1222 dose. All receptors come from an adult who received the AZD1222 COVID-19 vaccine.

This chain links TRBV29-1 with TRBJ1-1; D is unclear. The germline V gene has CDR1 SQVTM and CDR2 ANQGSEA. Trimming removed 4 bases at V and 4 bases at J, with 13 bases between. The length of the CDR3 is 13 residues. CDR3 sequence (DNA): TGCAGCGTTGCCCGCAGCTCTCTCACTGAAGCTTTCTTT. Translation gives CSVARSSLTEAFF. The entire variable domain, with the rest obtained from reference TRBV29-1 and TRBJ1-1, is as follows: SAVISQKPSRDICQRGTSLTIQCQVDSQVTMMFWYRQQPGQSLTLIATANQGSEATYESGFVIDKFPISRPNLTFSTLTVSNMSPEDSSIYLCSVARSSLTEAFFGQGTRLTVV.

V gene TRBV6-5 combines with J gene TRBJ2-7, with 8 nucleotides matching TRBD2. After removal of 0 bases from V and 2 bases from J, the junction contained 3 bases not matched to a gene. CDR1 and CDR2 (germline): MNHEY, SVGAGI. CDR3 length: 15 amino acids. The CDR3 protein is CASSYSSGGPYEQYF. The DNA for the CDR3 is TGTGCCAGCAGTTACTCATCGGGAGGGCCCTACGAGCAGTACTTC.

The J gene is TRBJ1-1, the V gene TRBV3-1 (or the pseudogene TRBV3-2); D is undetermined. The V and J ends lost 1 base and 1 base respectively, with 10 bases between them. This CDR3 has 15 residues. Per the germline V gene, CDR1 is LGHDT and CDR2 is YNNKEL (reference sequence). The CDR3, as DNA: TGTGCCAGCAGCCAAGTTCCAGAGGGGAACACTGAAGCTTTCTTT. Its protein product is CASSQVPEGNTEAFF.

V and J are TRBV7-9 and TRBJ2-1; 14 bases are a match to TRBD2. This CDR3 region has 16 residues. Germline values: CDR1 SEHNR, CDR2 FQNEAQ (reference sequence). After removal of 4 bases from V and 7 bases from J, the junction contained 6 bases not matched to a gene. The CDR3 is CASSSGLAGEKNEQFF. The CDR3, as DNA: TGTGCCAGCAGCTCGGGACTAGCGGGGGAAAAGAATGAGCAGTTCTTC.

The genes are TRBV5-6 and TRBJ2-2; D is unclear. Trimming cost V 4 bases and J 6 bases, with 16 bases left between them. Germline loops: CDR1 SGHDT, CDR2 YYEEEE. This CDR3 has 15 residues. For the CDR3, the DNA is TGTGCCAGCAGCCTCCCGGTGCCCTTGGCCGGGGAGCTGTTTTTT. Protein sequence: CASSLPVPLAGELFF. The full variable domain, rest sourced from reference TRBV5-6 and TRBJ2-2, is DAGVTQSPTHLIKTRGQQVTLRCSPKSGHDTVSWYQQALGQGPQFIFQYYEEEERQRGNFPDRFSGHQFPNYSSELNVNALLLGDSALYLCASSLPVPLAGELFFGEGSRLTVL.

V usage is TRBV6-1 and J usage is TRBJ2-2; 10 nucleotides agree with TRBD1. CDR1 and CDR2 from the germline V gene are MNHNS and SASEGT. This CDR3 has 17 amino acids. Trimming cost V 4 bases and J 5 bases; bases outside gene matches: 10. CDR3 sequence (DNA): TGTGCCAGCAGTGCCTCCCCCGGGACAGGGGTGACCGGGGAGCTGTTTTTT. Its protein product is CASSASPGTGVTGELFF.

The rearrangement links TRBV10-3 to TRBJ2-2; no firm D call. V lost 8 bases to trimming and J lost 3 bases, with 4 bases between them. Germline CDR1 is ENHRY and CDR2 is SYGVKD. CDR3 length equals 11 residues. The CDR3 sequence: CAIEDTGELFF. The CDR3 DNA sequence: TGTGCCATCGAGGACACCGGGGAGCTGTTTTTT.

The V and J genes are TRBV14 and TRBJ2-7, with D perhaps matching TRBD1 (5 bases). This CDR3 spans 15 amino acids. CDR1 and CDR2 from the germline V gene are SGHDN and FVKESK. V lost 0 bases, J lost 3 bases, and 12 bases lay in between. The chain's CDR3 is CASSQENRPFYEQYF. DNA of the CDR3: TGTGCCAGCAGCCAAGAGAACAGGCCCTTCTACGAGCAGTACTTC.

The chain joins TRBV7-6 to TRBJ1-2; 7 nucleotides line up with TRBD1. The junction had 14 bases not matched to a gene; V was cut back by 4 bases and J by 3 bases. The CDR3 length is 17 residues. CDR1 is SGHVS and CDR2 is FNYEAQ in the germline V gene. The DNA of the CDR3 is TGTGCCAGCAGCTCCTTTAAGAGACAGGGAAGGGACTATGGCTACACCTTC. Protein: CASSSFKRQGRDYGYTF. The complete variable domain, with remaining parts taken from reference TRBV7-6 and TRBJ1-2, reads GAGVSQSPRYKVTKRGQDVALRCDPISGHVSLYWYRQALGQGPEFLTYFNYEAQQDKSGLPNDRFSAERPEGSISTLTIQRTEQRDSAMYRCASSSFKRQGRDYGYTFGSGTRLTVV.